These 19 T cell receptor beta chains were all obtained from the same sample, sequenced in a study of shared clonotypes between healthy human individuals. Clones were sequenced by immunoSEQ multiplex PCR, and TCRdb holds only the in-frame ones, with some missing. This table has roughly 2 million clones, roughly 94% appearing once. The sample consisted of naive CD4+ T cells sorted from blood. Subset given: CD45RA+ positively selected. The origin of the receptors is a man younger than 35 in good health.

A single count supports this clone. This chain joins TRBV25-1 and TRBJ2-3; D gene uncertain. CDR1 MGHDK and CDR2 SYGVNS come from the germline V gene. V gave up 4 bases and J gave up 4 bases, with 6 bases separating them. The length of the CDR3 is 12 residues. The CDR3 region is CASSGPPDTQYF. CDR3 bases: TGTGCCAGCAGTGGCCCCCCAGATACGCAGTATTTT.

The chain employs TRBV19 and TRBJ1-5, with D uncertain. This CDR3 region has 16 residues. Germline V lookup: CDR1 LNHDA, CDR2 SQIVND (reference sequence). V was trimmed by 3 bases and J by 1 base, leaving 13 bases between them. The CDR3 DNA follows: TGTGCCAGTAGTATCCTAGGGAGCCTGAGCAATCAGCCCCAGCATTTT. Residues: CASSILGSLSNQPQHF.

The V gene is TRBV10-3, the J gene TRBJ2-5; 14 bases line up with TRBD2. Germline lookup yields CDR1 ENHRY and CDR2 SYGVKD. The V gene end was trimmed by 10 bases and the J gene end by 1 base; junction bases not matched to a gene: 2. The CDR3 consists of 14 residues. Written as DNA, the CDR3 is TGTGCCACCGGGACTAGCGGGGGCCAAGAGACCCAGTACTTC. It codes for CATGTSGGQETQYF.

The CDR3 loop reads CASNPGTGAYQETQYF. The CDR3 region has the DNA TGTGCCAGCAACCCGGGGACAGGGGCGTACCAAGAGACCCAGTACTTC. V gene TRBV5-6 combines with J gene TRBJ2-5, with 10 bases aligning to TRBD1. Trimming took 6 bases from V and 0 from J; bases not matched to a gene: 8. The CDR3 has 16 amino acids. CDR1 is SGHDT and CDR2 is YYEEEE in the germline V gene.

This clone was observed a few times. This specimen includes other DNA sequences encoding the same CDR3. In nucleotides, the CDR3 is TGTGCCAGCAGTTTCCGGGCCCCGATTAATGAAAAACTGTTTTTT. Translated, it gives CASSFRAPINEKLFF. The V and J genes are TRBV28 and TRBJ1-4; D call uncertain. The germline V and J ends were trimmed by 3 bases and 4 bases, with 12 bases remaining between them. The CDR3 contains 15 residues. In germline, CDR1 is MDHEN, CDR2 SYDVKM.

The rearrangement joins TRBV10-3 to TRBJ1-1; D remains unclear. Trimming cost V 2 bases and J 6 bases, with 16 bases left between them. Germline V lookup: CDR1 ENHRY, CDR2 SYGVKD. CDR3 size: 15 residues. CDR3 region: CAISEQRGPGPEAFF. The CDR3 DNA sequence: TGTGCCATCAGTGAGCAACGGGGTCCAGGACCTGAAGCTTTCTTT.

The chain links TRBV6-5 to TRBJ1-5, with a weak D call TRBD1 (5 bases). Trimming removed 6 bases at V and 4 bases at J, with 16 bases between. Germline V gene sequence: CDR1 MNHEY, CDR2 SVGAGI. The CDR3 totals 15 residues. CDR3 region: CASSGDGLGNQPQHF. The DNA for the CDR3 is TGTGCCAGCAGCGGGGACGGATTGGGGAATCAGCCCCAGCATTTT.

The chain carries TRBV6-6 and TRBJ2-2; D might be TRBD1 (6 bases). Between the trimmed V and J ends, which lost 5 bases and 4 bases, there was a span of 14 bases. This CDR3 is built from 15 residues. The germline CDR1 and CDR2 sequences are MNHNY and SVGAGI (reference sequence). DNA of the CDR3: TGTGCCAGCAGTCCCCTACAGGGACGCACCGGGGAGCTGTTTTTT. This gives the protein CASSPLQGRTGELFF.

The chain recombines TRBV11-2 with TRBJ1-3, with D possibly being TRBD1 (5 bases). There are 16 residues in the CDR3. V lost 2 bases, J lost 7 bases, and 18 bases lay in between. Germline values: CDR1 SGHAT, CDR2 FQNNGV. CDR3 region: CASSLTRGSARNTIYF. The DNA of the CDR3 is TGTGCCAGCAGCTTAACCCGGGGGTCCGCGCGTAACACCATATATTTT.

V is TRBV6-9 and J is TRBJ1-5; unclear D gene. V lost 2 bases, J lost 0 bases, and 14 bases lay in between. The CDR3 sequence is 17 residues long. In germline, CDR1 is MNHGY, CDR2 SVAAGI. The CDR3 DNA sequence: TGTGCCAGCAGTTATCCGTTCATACAAAATAGCAATCAGCCCCAGCATTTT. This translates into CASSYPFIQNSNQPQHF.

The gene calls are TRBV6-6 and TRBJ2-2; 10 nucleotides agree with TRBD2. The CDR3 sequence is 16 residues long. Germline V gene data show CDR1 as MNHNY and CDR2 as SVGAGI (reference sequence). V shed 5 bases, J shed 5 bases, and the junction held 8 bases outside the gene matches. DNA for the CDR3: TGTGCCAGCAGTCCCAGCGGGGGGGCCCGGACCGGGGAGCTGTTTTTT. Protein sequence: CASSPSGGARTGELFF.

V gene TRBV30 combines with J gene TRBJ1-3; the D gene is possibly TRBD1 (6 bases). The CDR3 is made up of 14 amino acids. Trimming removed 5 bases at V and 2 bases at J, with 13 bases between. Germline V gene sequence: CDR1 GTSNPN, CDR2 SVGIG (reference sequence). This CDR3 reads CAWSGQRAGNTIYF. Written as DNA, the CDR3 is TGTGCCTGGTCCGGACAGCGAGCTGGAAACACCATATATTTT.

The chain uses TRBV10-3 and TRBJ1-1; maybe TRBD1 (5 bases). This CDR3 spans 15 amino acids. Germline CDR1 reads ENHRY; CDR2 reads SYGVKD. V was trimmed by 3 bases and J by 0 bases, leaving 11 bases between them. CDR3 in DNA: TGTGCCATCAGTGATTCCGACAGATTGAACACTGAAGCTTTCTTT. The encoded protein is CAISDSDRLNTEAFF.

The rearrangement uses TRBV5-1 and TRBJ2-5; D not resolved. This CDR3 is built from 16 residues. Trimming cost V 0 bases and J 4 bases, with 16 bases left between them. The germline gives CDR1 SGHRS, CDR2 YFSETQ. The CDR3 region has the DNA TGCGCCAGCAGCTTGGGTGCCGGAGCCCTAGGAGAGACCCAGTACTTC. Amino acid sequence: CASSLGAGALGETQYF.

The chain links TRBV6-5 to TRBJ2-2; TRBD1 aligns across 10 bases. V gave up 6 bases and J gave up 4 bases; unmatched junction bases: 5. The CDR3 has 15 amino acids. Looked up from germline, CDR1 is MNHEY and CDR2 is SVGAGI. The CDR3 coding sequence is TGTGCCAGCAGCCAATGGACAGGGGGCACCGGGGAGCTGTTTTTT. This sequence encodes CASSQWTGGTGELFF.

The CDR3 bases are TGTGCCAGCAGCTTATTTTTGGATGTGGAAAAACTGTTTTTT. It translates to CASSLFLDVEKLFF. The chain joins TRBV7-9 to TRBJ1-4; D remains unclear. This CDR3 is built from 14 residues. Germline V gene lookup returns CDR1 SEHNR and CDR2 FQNEAQ (reference sequence). The V end lost 2 bases, the J end lost 8 bases, and 12 bases lay between the germline ends. The full variable domain, its missing parts supplied by reference TRBV7-9 and TRBJ1-4, is DTGVSQNPRHKITKRGQNVTFRCDPISEHNRLYWYRQTLGQGPEFLTYFQNEAQLEKSRLLSDRFSAERPKGSFSTLEIQRTEQGDSAMYLCASSLFLDVEKLFFGSGTQLSVL.

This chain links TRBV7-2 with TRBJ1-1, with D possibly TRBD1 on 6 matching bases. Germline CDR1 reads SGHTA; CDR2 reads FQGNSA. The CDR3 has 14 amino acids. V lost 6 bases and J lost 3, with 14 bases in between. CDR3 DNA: TGTGCCAGCAGGCGGGGCGGGGGCGACACTGAAGCTTTCTTT. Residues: CASRRGGGDTEAFF.

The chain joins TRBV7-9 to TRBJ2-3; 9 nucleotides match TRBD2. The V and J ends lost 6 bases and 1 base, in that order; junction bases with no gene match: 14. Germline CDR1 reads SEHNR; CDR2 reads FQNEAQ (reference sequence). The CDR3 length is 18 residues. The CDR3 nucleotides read TGTGCCAGCAGGGGGGAATTCTGGACTAGCGCCGGCACAGATACGCAGTATTTT. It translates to CASRGEFWTSAGTDTQYF.

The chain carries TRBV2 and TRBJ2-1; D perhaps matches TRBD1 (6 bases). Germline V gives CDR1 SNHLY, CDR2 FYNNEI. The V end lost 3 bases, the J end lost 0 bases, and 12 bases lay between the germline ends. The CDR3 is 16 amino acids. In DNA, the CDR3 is TGTGCCAGCAGTGATCGGACAGTTCTCTCCTACAATGAGCAGTTCTTC. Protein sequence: CASSDRTVLSYNEQFF.